The next 21 T cell receptor beta chains were all read from a single sample in a study of blood T cells in healthy people across ages. Next came a second PCR, run for about 7 to 12 cycles, which used a sample-barcoded 5' primer along with a J-beta primer mix. TCRdb reprocessed the 5' RACE reads with MiXCR, giving one entry per CDR3 protein. Of 1,500,000 or so distinct CDR3 sequences in the sample, approximately 59% were seen once. Input material: blood. These receptor sequences come from a man between 18 and 35 years old in good health.

As DNA, the CDR3 is TGTGCCAGCAGCTCATCTTTTGGTCGCGGACCAGAGGGGCAGTACTTC. It yields the protein CASSSSFGRGPEGQYF. The J gene is TRBJ2-4, the V gene TRBV7-9; D is tentatively TRBD1 or TRBD2 (5 bases each). The V end was cut by 4 bases, the J end by 13 bases, with 26 bases between. The CDR3 length is 16 residues. Germline V lookup: CDR1 SEHNR, CDR2 FQNEAQ (reference sequence).

The chain links TRBV6-5 to TRBJ2-7; possibly TRBD1 or TRBD2 for D (5 bases each). Trimming left V 8 bases short and J 4 bases short, with 15 bases between. The CDR3 length is 13 residues. Per germline, CDR1 MNHEY and CDR2 SVGAGI. DNA of the CDR3: TGTGCCAGCCAACGGGGCAGGGCTTACGAGCAGTACTTC. Translation: CASQRGRAYEQYF.

The sample holds one count of this clonotype. In DNA form, the CDR3 reads TGTGCCACCAGCCAGGCGGACGGGAATCAGCCCCAGCATTTT. It yields the protein CATSQADGNQPQHF. The chain employs TRBV15 and TRBJ1-5; no definite D call. CDR3 length: 14 residues. The germline gives CDR1 LNHNV, CDR2 YYDKDF (reference sequence). Trimming pared 5 bases from V and 4 bases from J, leaving 12 bases between.

This clonotype was picked up a small number of times. J is TRBJ2-1 and V is TRBV28; D gene unclear. Germline CDR1 MDHEN, CDR2 SYDVKM. With 1 base removed from V and 5 bases from J, the gap between germline ends came to 9 bases. This CDR3 region has 14 residues. The CDR3 here is CASSLSNGDNEQFF. The DNA of the CDR3 is TGTGCCAGCAGTTTATCGAATGGAGACAATGAGCAGTTCTTC.

This chain's CDR3 is CASSRGTPSSYEQYF. Here the CDR3 DNA reads TGTGCCAGCAGTCGAGGGACTCCTAGCTCCTACGAGCAGTACTTC. The chain recombines TRBV27 with TRBJ2-7, with a possible D match to TRBD2 (6 bases). CDR1 and CDR2 from the germline V gene are MNHEY and SMNVEV (reference sequence). Trimming removed 5 bases from V and 0 bases from J, with 14 bases in between. The CDR3 has 15 residues.

This CDR3 reads CAGTDRDGGELFF. For the CDR3, the DNA is TGCGCCGGCACGGACAGGGATGGCGGGGAGCTGTTTTTT. The gene calls are TRBV5-1 and TRBJ2-2, with 8 bases that match TRBD1. The CDR3 has 13 amino acids. The V gene end was trimmed by 10 bases and the J gene end by 7 bases; junction bases not matched to a gene: 9. Germline CDR1 SGHRS, CDR2 YFSETQ.

The table lists this clonotype with a few counts. This chain joins TRBV6-6 and TRBJ1-1, with no clear D. The CDR3 extends over 14 amino acids. The V gene's germline CDR1 is MNHNY and CDR2 SVGAGI (reference sequence). V gave up 6 bases and J gave up 7 bases, with 18 bases separating them. The CDR3: CASSTVSATDEAFF. CDR3 bases: TGTGCCAGCAGCACCGTTTCCGCGACGGATGAAGCTTTCTTT.

This clonotype showed up just a few times. The J gene is TRBJ2-5, the V gene TRBV5-1; 8 bases map to TRBD1. The J call is uncertain, as TRBJ2-7 better fits the DNA end. Germline lookup yields CDR1 SGHRS and CDR2 YFSETQ. This CDR3 has 16 residues. CDR3 loop: CASSPTKTGVVHEQYF. Here the CDR3 DNA reads TGCGCCAGCAGCCCCACTAAGACAGGGGTTGTCCACGAGCAGTACTTC.

V is TRBV7-2 and J is TRBJ1-2, with D possibly being TRBD1 (5 bases). With 5 bases removed from V and 4 bases from J, the gap between germline ends came to 17 bases. CDR1 and CDR2 (germline): SGHTA, FQGNSA. The CDR3 covers 15 residues. CDR3 nucleotide sequence: TGTGCCAGCAGCGCCTCCGGGACGGGGAGCTATGGCTACACCTTC. Residues: CASSASGTGSYGYTF.

CDR3: CASSTQLAGLTDTQYF. In nucleotides, the CDR3 is TGTGCCAGCAGCACGCAACTAGCGGGGCTCACAGATACGCAGTATTTT. V is TRBV7-8 and J is TRBJ2-3, with 10 bases matching TRBD2. With V trimmed by 5 bases and J by 2 bases, 7 bases remained unmatched. The CDR3 is 16 residues long. Germline V gene data show CDR1 as SGHVS and CDR2 as FQNEAQ.

The V and J genes are TRBV10-1 and TRBJ2-4, with D perhaps TRBD1 (8 bases). The better agreement between TRBJ2-7 and the DNA end casts doubt on the J call. This CDR3 is 17 amino acids long. CDR1 is WNHNN, CDR2 SYGVQD, per germline (reference sequence). The CDR3 DNA reads TGCGCCAGCAGTGACCCAGCGGGGACAGGACGGGGGAACGAGCAGTACTTC. Its translation: CASSDPAGTGRGNEQYF.

V and J are TRBV20-1 and TRBJ1-2, with a tentative D call TRBD1 (5 bases). Germline CDR1 DFQATT, CDR2 SNEGSKA (reference sequence). Trimming left V 5 bases short and J 5 bases short, with 24 bases between. The CDR3 contains 16 residues. The CDR3 DNA follows: TGCAGTGCTGCAATCCAAGGGGCGCGGATGGGGTATGGCTACACCTTC. This gives the protein CSAAIQGARMGYGYTF.

The V and J genes are TRBV27 and TRBJ2-7; D may be TRBD2 (7 bases). With 6 bases removed from V and 4 bases from J, the gap between germline ends came to 16 bases. The CDR3 consists of 14 residues. Germline CDR1 MNHEY, CDR2 SMNVEV (reference sequence). Here the CDR3 reads CASRPSGEGYEQYF. CDR3 bases: TGTGCCAGCAGACCCTCAGGGGAGGGTTACGAGCAGTACTTC.

This clonotype has only one observation. J is TRBJ1-5 and V is TRBV20-1, with 9 nucleotides matching TRBD1. This CDR3 spans 14 amino acids. Losses at the gene ends were 7 bases for V and 0 bases for J; bases not matched to a gene: 4. Germline CDR1 reads DFQATT; CDR2 reads SNEGSKA (reference sequence). The CDR3 protein is CSGGTGYSNQPQHF. The CDR3 DNA reads as TGCAGTGGTGGGACAGGGTATAGCAATCAGCCCCAGCATTTT.

The genes are TRBV4-3 and TRBJ2-3, with 8 bases lining up with TRBD2. The J segment lost 4 bases and the V segment lost 4 bases, leaving 7 bases of the junction unmatched. Germline CDR1 reads LGHNA; CDR2 reads YSLEER. This CDR3 is built from 15 residues. In DNA form, the CDR3 reads TGCGCCAGCAGCCCCGGGGGGGCCCATGCAGATACGCAGTATTTT. Its translation: CASSPGGAHADTQYF.

The rearrangement links TRBV6-6 to TRBJ2-3, with 9 bases that match TRBD1. The CDR3 has 16 amino acids. Germline lookup yields CDR1 MNHNY and CDR2 SVGAGI (reference sequence). With 4 bases clipped from V and 4 bases from J, the junction kept 9 bases outside the gene matches. The CDR3 region has the DNA TGTGCCAGCAGTTCAAGGGGACAGGGATCATCAGATACGCAGTATTTT. It yields the protein CASSSRGQGSSDTQYF.

The chain has TRBV7-6 and TRBJ2-4, with TRBD1 as a possible D gene (6 bases). The J call is in doubt because the DNA end fits TRBJ2-7 better. This CDR3 is 15 amino acids long. The germline V gene encodes CDR1 SGHVS and CDR2 FNYEAQ. The CDR3 DNA reads as TGTGCCAGCAGCCGCGGCGGTGGGACACGGAGCGAGCAGTACTTC. Translating gives CASSRGGGTRSEQYF.

The gene calls are TRBV28 and TRBJ2-5, with D perhaps being TRBD1 or TRBD2 (6 bases each). The V gene's germline CDR1 is MDHEN and CDR2 SYDVKM. V was cut by 3 bases and J by 0 bases, with 14 bases left in between. This CDR3 has 16 amino acids. CDR3 sequence reads: CASSLPRGPNQETQYF. CDR3 bases: TGTGCCAGCAGTTTGCCCCGGGGGCCGAACCAAGAGACCCAGTACTTC.

This clonotype was counted a few times. The chain recombines TRBV5-1 with TRBJ2-1, with 10 bases aligning to TRBD2. V was clipped by 4 bases and J by 8 bases; unmatched bases: 9. The CDR3 consists of 15 residues. The germline V gene encodes CDR1 SGHRS and CDR2 YFSETQ. CDR3 sequence reads: CASSTPSGRFDEQFF. CDR3 sequence (DNA): TGCGCCAGCAGCACCCCTAGCGGGAGATTCGATGAGCAGTTCTTC. The complete variable domain, with remaining parts taken from reference TRBV5-1 and TRBJ2-1, reads KAGVTQTPRYLIKTRGQQVTLSCSPISGHRSVSWYQQTPGQGLQFLFEYFSETQRNKGNFPGRFSGRQFSNSRSEMNVSTLELGDSALYLCASSTPSGRFDEQFFGPGTRLTVL.

The rearrangement joins TRBV9 to TRBJ1-1, with 7 positions matching TRBD1. CDR1 and CDR2 (germline): SGDLS, YYNGEE. This CDR3 has 16 amino acids. The J segment lost 1 base and the V segment lost 4 bases, leaving 10 bases of the junction unmatched. This chain's CDR3 is CASSQSRTGANTEAFF. Written as DNA, the CDR3 is TGTGCCAGCAGCCAGTCCCGCACAGGGGCGAACACTGAAGCTTTCTTT.

V is TRBV13 and J is TRBJ2-7; the D is unclear. Germline lookup yields CDR1 PRHDT and CDR2 FYEKMQ (reference sequence). Trimming stripped 2 bases from V and 1 base from J, with 18 bases between. This CDR3 is built from 17 residues. In nucleotides, the CDR3 is TGTGCCAGCAGCTTAAGCGCCCTTAATGTTCTTTCCTACGAGCAGTACTTC. Its translation is CASSLSALNVLSYEQYF.